The rows below give T cell receptor beta chains drawn from one sample of a study of shared clonotypes between healthy human individuals. Using immunoSEQ multiplex PCR, the repertoire was profiled, and TCRdb retains in-frame clones only, with some absent. The repertoire holds 2,500,000 or so clones, with roughly 93% as singletons. The sequencing sample was made of naive CD4+ T cells from PBMCs. These receptors were collected from a man aged 18 to 30 in good health. Some clones in this sample may be carry-over from other donors' samples. Both conserved end residues are part of each CDR3.

v_call | cdr3_aa
TRBV7-9 | CASSPGLAGDYEQYF
TRBV5-4 | CASSLGWGASYTF
TRBV9 | CASSVRADAYEQYF
TRBV4-3 | CASSQELGQGVIYTF
TRBV5-1 | CASSTSSGIYNEQFF
TRBV28 | CASSYRGGYGYTF
TRBV6-5 | CASQRGEGTDTQYF
TRBV10-3 | CAISSSGGGETQYF
TRBV7-9 | CASSLAGNSGNTIYF
TRBV11-1 | CASSTRGSGGLREQYF
TRBV7-9 | CASSQTIGAFF
TRBV27 | CASSLSALALYNEQFF
TRBV18 | CASSPLAGHYNEQFF
TRBV5-1 | CASSLTRSANTGELFF
TRBV11-3 | CASSRDNEQFF
TRBV5-4 | CASSLALTGGAETQYF
TRBV7-2 | CASSLESSTGELFF
TRBV28 | CASSSPRAGGDGYTF
TRBV2 | CATSSVVQYF
TRBV27 | CASSLGWGNSNQPQHF
TRBV5-1 | CASSISGKNEQFF
TRBV18 | CASSRDLWETQYF
TRBV9 | CASSVATGANAGELFF
TRBV28 | CASSAQGALYGYTF
TRBV2 | CASKGRRGNTIYF
TRBV28 | CASRRHGSGDGYTF
TRBV7-3 | CASSFRFGGELFF
TRBV7-2 | CASSQERGQPQHF
TRBV28 | CASRLTGEWETQYF
TRBV18 | CASSPPGTGGYEQYF
TRBV7-2 | CASSSDPRTDTQYF
TRBV5-1 | CASSWDGQGGGELFF
TRBV27 | CASSPRTASNQPQHF
TRBV5-4 | CASSKASLAGGYEQYF
TRBV25-1 | CASSEVRVSGTGELFF
TRBV15 | CATSRRGGTGDQPQHF
TRBV19 | CASSPLQGAWSYNEQFF
TRBV19 | CASSIPSRNQPQHF
TRBV7-9 | CASRGGGYPNTGELFF
TRBV7-3 | CASSLRGGLTDTQYF
TRBV4-2 | CASSQEGAGGIVDEQYF
TRBV5-1 | CASKSPSSYNEQFF
TRBV4-3 | CASSQESRLLTEQFF
TRBV28 | CASSSGQAFEAFF
TRBV11-2 | CASSLAGGVPDTQYF
TRBV27 | CASSSWDGGNEQYF